This T cell receptor (beta chain) was identified in a study of T cells after yellow fever vaccination. Points from the study as a whole: Although the secondary response was weaker, it peaked faster, at day 5 versus 15. Researchers cautioned that FACS-sorted repertoires could harbor abundant clonotypes contaminating from the bulk population. Most primary-vaccination clones reappeared after the booster (approximately 95% CD4, more than 70% CD8).

By 5'RACE template switching, TCR cDNA was produced, with a universal primer site and UMIs added in the process. One entry per CDR3 protein results from TCRdb running MiXCR on the 5' RACE reads. The sample consists of some 260,000 distinct CDR3 sequences, about 5% of them appearing once. There are many counts of this clonotype. Its antigen remains unknown. The sample in question was CD4+ T cells sorted from PBMCs, obtained on the day of the yellow fever booster vaccination. This receptor was identified in a man in his late teens or twenties who received the YFV17D yellow fever vaccine.

The CDR3 is CASSPFRTGGSETQYF. The DNA of the CDR3 is TGTGCCAGCAGCCCTTTCCGGACAGGGGGGTCTGAGACCCAGTACTTC. The V call is TRBV7-9, the J call TRBJ2-5, with 10 bases that match TRBD1. J gave up 5 bases and V 5 bases, and 11 bases lay outside the gene matches. This CDR3 spans 16 amino acids. Germline lookup yields CDR1 SEHNR and CDR2 FQNEAQ (reference sequence).